A single TCR beta chain is shown here with its context. Its matching antigen is unknown. The CDR3 covers 15 residues. Trimming took 6 bases from V and 3 from J, leaving 17 bases between them. In germline, CDR1 is ENHRY, CDR2 SYGVKD. The PCR was carried out with 60 Vbeta primers and 13 Jbeta primers. Measured with immunoSEQ multiplex PCR; TCRdb has only the in-frame clones, and not every one. The sample yields over 150,000 clones, around 90% seen once. The sample comes from a study of cytomegalovirus exposure and HLA in healthy donors. Broader study findings: As a later analysis showed, a missense DCLRE1C variant was linked to trimming of TCR beta V- and J-genes. Excluded: some indistinguishable V segments such as TRBV6-2 and TRBV6-3.

Donors sampled were nominally healthy, though unrecorded immune exposures were likely. This chain connects TRBV10-3 to TRBJ1-1; perhaps TRBD1 as D (5 bases). What was sequenced was PBMCs. The clonotype was recovered from a woman under 40 in good health and CMV-seronegative. CDR3 nucleotides: TGTGCCATCAGGGGGGGTGGGATGGGGGACACTGAAGCTTTCTTT. Its translation is CAIRGGGMGDTEAFF.